This T cell receptor beta chain was found in a study of blood T cell repertoires in COVID-19. Looking at the study overall: Sites in the United States, Italy and Spain provided acute and convalescent COVID-19 samples.

This clone has only one observation. The germline gives CDR1 LGHDT, CDR2 YNNKEL (reference sequence). V shed 2 bases, J shed 0 bases, and the junction held 8 bases outside the gene matches. The CDR3 is made up of 18 amino acids. In the original workflow: Quantification of nucleated cells was approximated via reference gene primer amplification. Sequenced by immunoSEQ multiplex PCR; TCRdb stores in-frame clones only, minus some. That table furnishes V, J and clone size, whereas the DNA furnished D and trimming. In the table there are fewer than 500,000 clones, roughly 85% of which are singletons. Participants reported their clinical history, and cohort assignment relied on those reports.

This chain joins TRBV3-1 (or the pseudogene TRBV3-2) and TRBJ1-5; 9 bases line up with TRBD1. Sequenced sample: PBMCs or T cells enriched from blood (not recorded which). This TCR was sampled from a woman between 18 and 29 years old with acute COVID-19. CDR3: CASSQRDREFISNQPQHF. The CDR3 coding sequence is TGTGCCAGCAGCCAACGGGACAGGGAGTTTATTAGCAATCAGCCCCAGCATTTT.